The 26 T cell receptor beta chains presented below share a single source sample, sequenced in a study of OX40 agonist ivuxolimab in advanced cancers. The method was immunoSEQ multiplex PCR; TCRdb's version includes in-frame clones alone and lacks a portion of them. The sample consists of some 45,000 clones, about nine tenths of them appearing once. The sample was CD4+ or CD8+ T cells sorted from blood, taken in a trial of the OX40 agonist ivuxolimab. These receptor sequences come from an adult with an advanced solid tumor such as melanoma, head and neck, liver or kidney cancer.

This clone was counted a single time. This sequence joins TRBV27 and TRBJ2-3; possibly TRBD1 or TRBD2 for D (5 bases each). Germline assignment: CDR1 MNHEY and CDR2 SMNVEV (reference sequence). The V end was cut by 4 bases, the J end by 6 bases, with 23 bases between. The CDR3 spans 17 residues. In DNA, the CDR3 is TGTGCCAGCAGTTCCTCTCCGGGGCCGAGTCTTTCGGATACGCAGTATTTT. This codes for CASSSSPGPSLSDTQYF.

V gene TRBV28 combines with J gene TRBJ2-7; D is possibly TRBD1 (5 bases). The CDR3 is 14 amino acids. Trimming pared 3 bases from V and 3 bases from J, leaving 12 bases between. Germline CDR1 is MDHEN and CDR2 is SYDVKM. The CDR3 reads CASSFGPGYYEQYF. The CDR3 DNA sequence: TGTGCCAGCAGTTTTGGGCCAGGGTACTACGAGCAGTACTTC.

The chain is built from TRBV5-6 and TRBJ2-5; the D is unclear. V was pared by 4 bases and J by 5 bases, with 15 bases between. From germline, CDR1 is SGHDT and CDR2 YYEEEE. This CDR3 region has 14 residues. The CDR3 DNA reads as TGTGCCAGCAGCCCCTCAGGTTCTTTTGAGACCCAGTACTTC. It translates to CASSPSGSFETQYF.

The V call is TRBV6-6, the J call TRBJ2-1, with D tentatively TRBD1 or TRBD2 (5 bases each). Germline assignment: CDR1 MNHNY and CDR2 SVGAGI (reference sequence). This CDR3 region has 15 residues. V lost 0 bases to trimming and J lost 7 bases, with 13 bases between them. CDR3 sequence (DNA): TGTGCCAGCAGTTACTCCGGGACCGGTGGGAATGAGCAGTTCTTC. Translating gives CASSYSGTGGNEQFF.

The genes are TRBV14 and TRBJ2-5, with D unclear. The ends were cut back, 0 bases at V and 1 base at J, with 15 bases in the middle. The CDR3 length is 17 residues. Germline V gives CDR1 SGHDN, CDR2 FVKESK. The CDR3 reads CASSQDGVGQFQETQYF. CDR3 sequence (DNA): TGTGCCAGCAGCCAAGATGGAGTAGGGCAGTTCCAAGAGACCCAGTACTTC.

This clone was observed a few times. The genes are TRBV27 and TRBJ2-7; TRBD1 might be the D (5 bases). Trimming removed 8 bases at V and 2 bases at J, with 13 bases between. There are 13 residues in the CDR3. CDR1 MNHEY and CDR2 SMNVEV come from the germline V gene (reference sequence). The CDR3 region is CASGWTPAYEQYF. CDR3 in DNA: TGTGCCAGCGGATGGACACCAGCCTACGAGCAGTACTTC.

This clone was counted a single time. The chain couples TRBV6-1 to TRBJ2-7; 9 positions match TRBD1. The length of the CDR3 is 15 residues. Losses at the gene ends were 1 base for V and 4 bases for J; bases not matched to a gene: 5. In germline, CDR1 is MNHNS, CDR2 SASEGT. The CDR3 protein is CASSEVTGGGYEQYF. The CDR3 DNA reads as TGTGCCAGCAGTGAAGTGACAGGGGGAGGGTACGAGCAGTACTTC.

The chain uses TRBV27 and TRBJ2-1, with TRBD2 matching 7 bases. The CDR3 totals 16 residues. Per the germline V gene, CDR1 is MNHEY and CDR2 is SMNVEV (reference sequence). The J segment lost 4 bases and the V segment lost 6 bases, leaving 12 bases of the junction unmatched. The CDR3 sequence: CASRTLGLTRYNEQFF. For the CDR3, the DNA is TGTGCCAGCAGAACCCTGGGACTAACCCGTTACAATGAGCAGTTCTTC.

The chain links TRBV27 to TRBJ2-7; D not certain. This CDR3 is 15 amino acids long. V was cut by 0 bases and J by 4 bases, with 13 bases left in between. Germline CDR1 reads MNHEY; CDR2 reads SMNVEV (reference sequence). The CDR3 DNA reads TGTGCCAGCAGTTTATCTGTGCTAGGCCCTTACGAGCAGTACTTC. Amino acid sequence: CASSLSVLGPYEQYF.

This chain uses TRBV5-4 with TRBJ2-7, with D tentatively TRBD1 or TRBD2 (5 bases each). This CDR3 spans 13 amino acids. V lost 0 bases and J 6 bases, leaving 10 bases between the germline ends. Germline V CDR1 and CDR2: SGHNT, YYREEE (reference sequence). CDR3 nucleotide sequence: TGTGCCAGCAGCTTGGTAGGGACGGTCGAGCAGTACTTC. Its translation: CASSLVGTVEQYF.

V gene TRBV29-1 combines with J gene TRBJ2-7, with D possibly being TRBD2 (5 bases). Per the germline V gene, CDR1 is SQVTM and CDR2 is ANQGSEA. With 6 bases removed from V and 2 bases from J, the gap between germline ends came to 11 bases. This CDR3 has 12 residues. CDR3 in amino acids: CSVRRDPYEQYF. The CDR3, as DNA: TGCAGCGTCCGCCGGGATCCCTACGAGCAGTACTTC.

The chain combines TRBV7-9 with TRBJ2-5; 7 positions agree with TRBD2. The CDR3 runs 13 residues. Looked up from germline, CDR1 is SEHNR and CDR2 is FQNEAQ (reference sequence). V was pared by 6 bases and J by 5 bases, with 6 bases of the junction left unmatched. The CDR3 DNA reads as TGTGCCAGCAGGTCTACTAGCGAGGAGACCCAGTACTTC. Translating it yields CASRSTSEETQYF.

The chain recombines TRBV27 with TRBJ1-1; D possibly corresponds to TRBD1 (6 bases). Trimming removed 6 bases at V and 9 bases at J, with 11 bases between. The CDR3 runs to 11 residues. Germline CDR1 reads MNHEY; CDR2 reads SMNVEV (reference sequence). The CDR3 sequence is CASRIGQKAFF. CDR3 DNA sequence: TGTGCCAGCAGAATAGGACAGAAAGCTTTCTTT.

The DNA of the CDR3 is TGTGCCAGCAGTTCGGGGGGACCAACCTACGAGCAGTACTTC. Its protein is CASSSGGPTYEQYF. This chain links TRBV27 with TRBJ2-7; 7 bases are a match to TRBD2. This CDR3 region has 14 residues. Germline-derived CDR1 and CDR2 are MNHEY and SMNVEV (reference sequence). The V gene end was trimmed by 4 bases and the J gene end by 2 bases; junction bases not matched to a gene: 5.

This chain joins TRBV7-8 and TRBJ2-3; D is ambiguous. Germline assignment: CDR1 SGHVS and CDR2 FQNEAQ. V lost 1 base and J 3 bases, leaving 14 bases between the germline ends. The CDR3 consists of 16 residues. The CDR3 nucleotides are TGTGCCAGCAGCTTAGAAGCCTCCCCGGGTACAGATACGCAGTATTTT. Protein: CASSLEASPGTDTQYF.

The rearrangement joins TRBV6-6 to TRBJ1-3; maybe TRBD1 (5 bases). With 2 bases removed from V and 4 bases from J, the gap between germline ends came to 9 bases. Germline V gene sequence: CDR1 MNHNY, CDR2 SVGAGI (reference sequence). The CDR3 extends over 14 amino acids. The DNA for the CDR3 is TGTGCCAGCAGTTACGAGGGGAGCGGAAACACCATATATTTT. It specifies CASSYEGSGNTIYF.

This clone was detected only once. The gene calls are TRBV6-5 and TRBJ1-2, with 9 bases aligning to TRBD1. The germline V gene has CDR1 MNHEY and CDR2 SVGAGI. The CDR3 length is 15 residues. J lost 8 bases, V lost 2 bases, and 9 bases had no gene match. In nucleotides, the CDR3 is TGTGCCAGCAGTTACGGGACAGGGAGGTTAGAGGGCTACACCTTC. Amino acids: CASSYGTGRLEGYTF.

J is TRBJ2-7 and V is TRBV28; no clear D gene. Trimming stripped 5 bases from V and 2 bases from J, with 16 bases between. The CDR3 has 15 residues. CDR1 and CDR2 (germline): MDHEN, SYDVKM. The CDR3, as DNA: TGTGCCAGCAGTGGCCGCGTTGGCCCCGCCTACGAGCAGTACTTC. It codes for CASSGRVGPAYEQYF.

The chain joins TRBV7-9 to TRBJ1-1; no clear D. Germline values: CDR1 SEHNR, CDR2 FQNEAQ (reference sequence). The CDR3 runs to 17 residues. V was trimmed by 1 base and J by 6 bases, leaving 21 bases between them. The CDR3 spells CASSLGSIRGFGAEAFF. The CDR3 nucleotides read TGTGCCAGCAGCTTAGGTTCGATTCGAGGCTTTGGGGCTGAAGCTTTCTTT.

V gene TRBV19 combines with J gene TRBJ1-1; unclear D gene. This CDR3 contains 13 residues. The germline V gene has CDR1 LNHDA and CDR2 SQIVND (reference sequence). V lost 5 bases and J 4 bases, leaving 11 bases between the germline ends. The CDR3 protein is CASSQGYPTEAFF. CDR3 coding DNA: TGTGCCAGTAGTCAAGGGTATCCCACTGAAGCTTTCTTT.

The rearrangement links TRBV2 to TRBJ1-6; D is unresolved. Looked up from germline, CDR1 is SNHLY and CDR2 is FYNNEI. V was pared by 3 bases and J by 13 bases, with 16 bases between. This CDR3 is built from 14 residues. CDR3 sequence: CASSEGLSTDPLHF. In DNA form, the CDR3 reads TGTGCCAGCAGTGAGGGTCTGTCGACGGACCCCCTCCACTTT.

This chain joins TRBV5-6 and TRBJ2-1; D is unclear. V was pared by 0 bases and J by 0 bases, with 7 bases between. CDR1 is SGHDT and CDR2 is YYEEEE in the germline V gene. The CDR3 is 15 residues long. CDR3 loop: CASSLGQSSYNEQFF. The CDR3 bases are TGTGCCAGCAGCTTGGGCCAGAGCTCCTACAATGAGCAGTTCTTC. Together with reference TRBV5-6 and TRBJ2-1, the CDR3 gives the full variable domain: DAGVTQSPTHLIKTRGQQVTLRCSPKSGHDTVSWYQQALGQGPQFIFQYYEEEERQRGNFPDRFSGHQFPNYSSELNVNALLLGDSALYLCASSLGQSSYNEQFFGPGTRLTVL.

V and J are TRBV27 and TRBJ2-1; 9 bases line up with TRBD2. V was clipped by 11 bases and J by 9 bases; unmatched bases: 5. The CDR3 is 11 amino acids. Germline CDR1 is MNHEY and CDR2 is SMNVEV (reference sequence). CDR3 loop: CAAGGLSEQFF. In nucleotides, the CDR3 is TGTGCCGCGGGGGGGCTTAGTGAGCAGTTCTTC.

V gene TRBV2 combines with J gene TRBJ2-2; 8 bases are shared with TRBD1. CDR3 size: 17 residues. Unmatched junction bases numbered 12, after V lost 5 bases and J lost 4 bases. The V gene's germline CDR1 is SNHLY and CDR2 FYNNEI. CDR3 region: CASSKWGIGQGTGELFF. DNA of the CDR3: TGTGCCAGCAGTAAATGGGGGATTGGACAGGGCACCGGGGAGCTGTTTTTT.

This clone has only one observation. V usage is TRBV19 and J usage is TRBJ1-5, with D perhaps TRBD1 (6 bases). Trimming cost V 6 bases and J 0 bases, with 15 bases left between them. CDR3 length equals 16 residues. Germline CDR1 LNHDA, CDR2 SQIVND (reference sequence). CDR3 loop: CASSSTGRGSNQPQHF. The DNA for the CDR3 is TGTGCCAGTAGCTCTACAGGGCGGGGTAGCAATCAGCCCCAGCATTTT.

This chain connects TRBV27 to TRBJ1-1; tentatively, D is TRBD1 (6 bases). This CDR3 has 11 residues. V gave up 4 bases and J gave up 6 bases, with 6 bases separating them. Germline V gives CDR1 MNHEY, CDR2 SMNVEV (reference sequence). CDR3 nucleotides: TGTGCCAGCAGTTGGGGGCCTGAAGCTTTCTTT. This codes for CASSWGPEAFF.